This TCR beta chain emerged from a study of cytomegalovirus exposure and HLA in healthy donors. Study-level information: In a previous analysis, 120 million or so unique TCR beta sequences were found from approximately 180 million T cells.

Study-level findings and limits: Specific recognition of CMV antigens was confirmed in vitro for a few chains (all CMV-associated). Researchers counted 164 TCR beta chains as cytomegalovirus-associated.

Vbeta (60) and Jbeta (13) primers were used in the PCR. Some clones are missing from TCRdb's copy, which holds only in-frame ones; the method was immunoSEQ multiplex PCR. The sample includes about 250,000 clones, just over 70% of them seen just once. Turning to this clone: Its cognate antigen is unknown.

V gave up 5 bases and J gave up 2 bases, with 10 bases separating them. Germline V gives CDR1 LNHDA, CDR2 SQIVND (reference sequence). The CDR3 covers 14 residues. This chain links TRBV19 with TRBJ2-1, with D possibly being TRBD1 (5 bases). The sequenced sample consisted of PBMCs. The source of this sequence is a female donor in good health and CMV-seronegative. The CDR3 nucleotides are TGTGCCAGTAGTCAGGGAAAGGCCTACAATGAGCAGTTCTTC. This encodes CASSQGKAYNEQFF.